The entry below gives a single T cell receptor beta chain sequence along with its context. Its antigen remains unidentified. Base-call qualities are not available, and no considerably larger clone is one nucleotide away. The sample is drawn from a study of T cell clonotyping in hematopoietic cell transplantation (dated by TCRdb to the early 2020s). Some background on the complete study: Pretransplant recipient samples were obtained after cytoreduction. A total of 120 to 150 blood samples were gathered in the study from roughly 37 consecutive transplant recipients along with their related donors. Patient recruitment ran from 2015 to January 2017, and follow-up continued until late 2020 or death. The paper as a whole reports these results and caveats: Sample size was limited, and cells were not sorted, so CD4 and CD8 repertoire contributions could not be separated. After transplant, TCR diversity in recipients dropped, and pathologically expanded clonotypes increased progressively from day 30 to day 180. Only a small fraction of recipient repertoires overlapped donor repertoires, with over 97% appearing de novo at the given depth. Broader TCR repertoire diversity after transplant was predicted by Inverse Simpson Index values from donors and from recipients before transplant.

The time point label corresponds to: recipient sample about 28 days before transplant, after cytoreduction. Blood from recipients was drawn about 28 days before transplant and again at days 30, 100 and 180 after transplant. Using Nuclei Lysis Solution, genomic DNA was extracted from unfractionated peripheral blood mononuclear cells that were either fresh or cryopreserved. With the immunoSEQ assay, which is a bias-controlled multiplex PCR relying on V- and J-specific primers, TCR beta CDR3 regions were amplified from genomic DNA. In a second PCR step, the CDR3 amplicons were tagged with a proprietary barcode plus Illumina adapter sequences. CDR3 libraries were sequenced on an Illumina MiSeq instrument. The study's processing was this. Export and quality control were handled in immunoSEQ Analyzer 3.0, while downstream analyses relied on R Bioconductor and Immunarch. Only productive rearrangements in the normalized downsampled data set were used to calculate repertoire metrics. Pathologically expanded clonotypes were defined as those larger than 5 templates in the normalized cohort. The Inverse Simpson Index was used to measure repertoire diversity. The non-normalized data set was used for CMV-specificity analyses so that all clonotypes could be captured. TCRdb limited this immuneACCESS table to in-frame rearrangements with V and J called. A share of clones is missing; checked studies link under half to unresolved V genes, and the rest is unexplained. That table gives V, J and clone size, and the DNA gave D and trimming. This sample is represented by about 29,000 clones; over 60% of them were singletons. The ten largest clones add up to roughly 6.8% of the sample.

The CDR3 holds 15 amino acids from the cysteine to the phenylalanine. Just CDR3 DNA is preserved here, 45 bases in frame from base 1. V has 2 bases trimmed and J has 4 bases trimmed; junction bases matching no gene number 10. The germline V gene (reference sequence) provides CDR1 GTSNPN and CDR2 SVGIG. Sequenced here: peripheral blood mononuclear cells, sampled before stem cell transplant. The receptor was derived from a woman aged 25 to 39 with chronic myeloid leukemia. Some clones in this sample may be carry-over from other donors' samples. Recombination joined TRBV30 with TRBJ1-2, with 7 bases in between that match TRBD1. The bases read TGTGCCTGGAGTCCAAACAGGGGAATCGGCTATGGCTACACCTTC. Its product reads: CAWSPNRGIGYGYTF.